This T cell receptor (beta chain) was identified in a study of cytomegalovirus exposure and HLA in healthy donors. Germline V CDR1 and CDR2: SGHTA, FQGNSA. Trimming took 4 bases from V and 7 from J; bases not matched to a gene: 7. This CDR3 is 15 amino acids long. Comment on this clone: Its specificity is unknown.

Study-wide results and limits: The likely explanation for a cluster of highly shared sequence variants was sequencing artifact. Later analysis associated a missense DCLRE1C variant with TCR beta V- and J-gene trimming. CMV serostatus was the only recorded immune exposure for donors. Analysis was performed later, and it showed HLA-associated TCR beta chains to be more clonally expanded than equally common others.

Amplification used 60 Vbeta primers and 13 Jbeta primers. Sequencing used immunoSEQ multiplex PCR; TCRdb keeps in-frame clones, though not all of them. Among 50,000 to 70,000 clones, over 50% were seen once, and the ten largest hold approximately 2.8%. The source is a man younger than 40 in good health and CMV-seronegative. The sequencing input was PBMCs. The chain joins TRBV7-2 to TRBJ1-4; 9 bases fit TRBD1. CDR3 sequence: CASSSAGQGFEKLFF. The CDR3 DNA sequence: TGTGCCAGCAGCTCGGCGGGACAGGGTTTTGAAAAACTGTTTTTT.